Below, one T cell receptor (beta chain) is given with its context. Some clones are missing from TCRdb's copy, which holds only in-frame ones; the method was immunoSEQ multiplex PCR. The sample shows some 130,000 clones, 90% to 95% of them seen only once. The source of the sample is a study of T cell responses to AZD1222 COVID-19 vaccine. This CDR3 contains 17 residues. CDR1 and CDR2 (germline): SGHAT, FQNNGV. The germline V and J ends were trimmed by 1 base and 5 bases, with 15 bases remaining between them. This clonotype was obtained from an adult in good health. The chain is built from TRBV11-2 and TRBJ1-6; no firm D call. This specimen consisted of peripheral blood, obtained on day 0 of AZD1222 vaccination. As DNA, the CDR3 is TGTGCCAGCAGCTTAGTTCCTGCCACCCTAAATAATTCACCCCTCCACTTT. The encoded protein is CASSLVPATLNNSPLHF. The whole variable domain, filled in from reference TRBV11-2 and TRBJ1-6, reads EAGVAQSPRYKIIEKRQSVAFWCNPISGHATLYWYQQILGQGPKLLIQFQNNGVVDDSQLPKDRFSAERLKGVDSTLKIQPAKLEDSAVYLCASSLVPATLNNSPLHFGNGTRLTVT.